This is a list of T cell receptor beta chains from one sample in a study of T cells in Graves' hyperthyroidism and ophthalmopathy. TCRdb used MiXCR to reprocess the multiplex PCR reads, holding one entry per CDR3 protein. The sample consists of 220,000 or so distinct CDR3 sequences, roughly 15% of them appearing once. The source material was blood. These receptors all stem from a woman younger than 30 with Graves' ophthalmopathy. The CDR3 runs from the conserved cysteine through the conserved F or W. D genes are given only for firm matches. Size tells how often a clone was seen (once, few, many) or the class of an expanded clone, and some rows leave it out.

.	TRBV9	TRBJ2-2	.	CASSVETNTGELFF	TGTGCCAGCAGCGTAGAAACGAACACCGGGGAGCTGTTTTTT
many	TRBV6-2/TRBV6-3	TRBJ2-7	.	CASSPRDPYEQYF	TGTGCCAGCAGTCCGCGCGATCCTTACGAGCAGTACTTC
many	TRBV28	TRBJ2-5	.	CASSLMGNLQETQYF	TGTGCCAGCAGTTTAATGGGGAACCTTCAAGAGACCCAGTACTTC
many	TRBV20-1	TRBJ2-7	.	CSARDGYEQYF	TGCAGTGCTAGAGATGGGTACGAGCAGTACTTC
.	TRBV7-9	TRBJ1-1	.	CASSSGMGVNTEAFF	TGTGCCAGCAGCTCAGGGATGGGGGTGAACACTGAAGCTTTCTTT
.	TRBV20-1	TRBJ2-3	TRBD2	CSARAGGGLANPDTQYF	TGCAGTGCTAGGGCCGGAGGGGGACTAGCGAACCCAGATACGCAGTATTTT
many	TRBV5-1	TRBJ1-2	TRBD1	CASTLGQGIHYGYTF	TGCGCCAGCACCTTGGGACAGGGGATTCACTATGGCTACACCTTC
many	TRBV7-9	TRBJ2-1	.	CASSLVSGSYNEQFF	TGTGCCAGCAGCTTAGTCTCGGGCTCCTACAATGAGCAGTTCTTC
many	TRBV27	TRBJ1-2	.	CASSFAANYGYTF	TGTGCCAGCAGTTTTGCAGCTAACTATGGCTACACCTTC
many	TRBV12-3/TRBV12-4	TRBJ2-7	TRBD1	CASEGASYEQYF	TGTGCCAGCGAGGGGGCCTCCTACGAGCAGTACTTC
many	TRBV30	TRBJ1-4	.	CAWSSYEGTATNEKLFF	TGTGCCTGGAGTTCTTACGAAGGCACCGCAACTAATGAAAAACTGTTTTTT
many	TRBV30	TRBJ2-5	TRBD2	CAWSSGGQETQYF	TGTGCCTGGAGTTCGGGGGGGCAGGAGACCCAGTACTTC
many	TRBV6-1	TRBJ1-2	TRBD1	CAIRDRDDTF	TGTGCCATTCGTGACAGGGACGACACCTTC
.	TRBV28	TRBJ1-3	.	CASSLAPWGALDTIYF	TGTGCCAGCAGTTTAGCACCGTGGGGGGCCCTAGACACCATATATTTT
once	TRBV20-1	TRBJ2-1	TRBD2	CSAHLAGGYNEQFF	TGCAGTGCCCATCTAGCGGGGGGTTACAATGAGCAGTTCTTC
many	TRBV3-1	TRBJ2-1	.	CASSQNMQEQFF	TGTGCCAGCAGCCAAAACATGCAGGAGCAGTTCTTC
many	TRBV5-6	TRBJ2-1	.	CASSLGQGRHNEQFF	TGTGCCAGCAGCTTAGGCCAGGGGAGACACAATGAGCAGTTCTTC
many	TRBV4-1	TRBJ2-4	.	CASSQGHQNIQYF	TGCGCCAGCAGCCAAGGGCACCAAAACATTCAGTACTTC
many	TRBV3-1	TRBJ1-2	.	CASSHGQYYGYTF	TGTGCCAGCAGCCATGGGCAGTACTATGGCTACACCTTC
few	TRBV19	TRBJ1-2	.	CASSIATTLNYGYTF	TGTGCCAGTAGTATAGCAACGACTCTGAACTATGGCTACACCTTC
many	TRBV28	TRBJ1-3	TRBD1	CASTGQGRHTIYF	TGTGCCAGCACCGGACAGGGACGGCACACCATATATTTT
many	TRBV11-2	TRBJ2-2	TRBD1	CASSLTGANTGELFF	TGTGCCAGCAGCTTGACAGGGGCGAACACCGGGGAGCTGTTTTTT
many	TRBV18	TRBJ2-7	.	CASSQVDTTGEQYF	TGTGCCAGCTCACAGGTAGACACCACGGGCGAGCAGTACTTC
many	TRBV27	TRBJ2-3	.	CASTFSNTDTQYF	TGTGCCAGCACGTTCTCGAACACAGATACGCAGTATTTT
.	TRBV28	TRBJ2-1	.	CASSARDRAYDEQFF	TGTGCCAGCAGTGCCCGTGACAGAGCCTACGATGAGCAGTTCTTC
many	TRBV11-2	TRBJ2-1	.	CASSFDRSNEQFF	TGTGCCAGCAGCTTCGATAGATCCAATGAGCAGTTCTTC
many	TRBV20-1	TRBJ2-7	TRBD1	CSARQGNKGEQYF	TGCAGTGCTCGACAGGGAAATAAAGGCGAGCAGTACTTC
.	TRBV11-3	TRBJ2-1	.	CASSGRTTLLSYNEQFF	TGTGCCAGCAGCGGGAGGACTACCCTGCTCTCCTACAATGAGCAGTTCTTC
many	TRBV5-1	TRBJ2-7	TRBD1	CASAGTGDSYEQYF	TGCGCCAGCGCCGGGACAGGAGACTCCTACGAGCAGTACTTC
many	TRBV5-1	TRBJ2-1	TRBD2	CASSFFSGSTNEQFF	TGCGCCAGCAGCTTCTTTAGCGGGAGTACCAATGAGCAGTTCTTC
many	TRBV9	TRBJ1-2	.	CASSVEGKGTPYGYTF	TGTGCCAGCAGCGTAGAAGGAAAAGGAACCCCCTATGGCTACACCTTC
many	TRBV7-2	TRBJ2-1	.	CASSLERGYNEQFF	TGTGCCAGCAGCTTAGAGCGAGGTTACAATGAGCAGTTCTTC
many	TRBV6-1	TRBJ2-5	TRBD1	CASSPSGTGASKTQYF	TGTGCCAGCAGTCCCTCCGGGACAGGGGCTTCGAAGACCCAGTACTTC
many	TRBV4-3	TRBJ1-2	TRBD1	CASSQDGTAGYTF	TGCGCCAGCAGCCAAGATGGGACAGCTGGCTACACCTTC
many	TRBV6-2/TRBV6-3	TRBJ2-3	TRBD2	CASSHGTSGDTQYF	TGTGCCAGCAGTCATGGGACTAGTGGAGATACGCAGTATTTT
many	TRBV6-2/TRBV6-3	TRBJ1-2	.	CASSYVGPLSGGYTF	TGTGCCAGCAGTTACGTCGGACCTCTCTCTGGGGGCTACACCTTC
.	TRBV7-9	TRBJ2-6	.	CASSPLAPQSSGANVLTF	TGTGCCAGCAGCCCCCTCGCCCCCCAGAGCTCTGGGGCCAACGTCCTGACTTTC
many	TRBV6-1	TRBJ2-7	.	CASSSHGPYEQYF	TGTGCCAGCAGTAGCCACGGACCCTACGAGCAGTACTTC
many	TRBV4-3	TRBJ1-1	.	CASSQVKGTQAFF	TGCGCCAGCAGCCAAGTGAAGGGCACTCAAGCTTTCTTT
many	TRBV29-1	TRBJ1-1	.	CSVTSGMGGTEAFF	TGCAGCGTTACCTCGGGTATGGGGGGCACTGAAGCTTTCTTT
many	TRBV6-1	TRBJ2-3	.	CASSPVRNPLPDTQYF	TGTGCCAGCAGTCCTGTGCGGAACCCCCTCCCAGATACGCAGTATTTT
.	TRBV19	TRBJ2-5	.	CASSIGKETQYF	TGTGCCAGTAGTATCGGTAAAGAGACCCAGTACTTC
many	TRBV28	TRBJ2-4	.	CASSLYVMGASKNIQYF	TGTGCCAGCAGTTTATATGTTATGGGGGCATCCAAAAACATTCAGTACTTC
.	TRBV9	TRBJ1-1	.	CASSVGAGQVEKAFF	TGTGCCAGCAGCGTAGGGGCGGGGCAGGTAGAGAAGGCTTTCTTT
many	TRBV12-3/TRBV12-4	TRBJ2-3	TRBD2	CASAGGMDTQYF	TGTGCCTCCGCGGGGGGCATGGATACGCAGTATTTT
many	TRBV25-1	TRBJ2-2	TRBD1	CASSERDRETGELFF	TGTGCCAGCAGTGAACGAGACAGGGAGACCGGGGAGCTGTTTTTT
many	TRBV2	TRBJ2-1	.	CASSEEGGNYNEQFF	TGTGCCAGCAGTGAAGAGGGGGGCAACTACAATGAGCAGTTCTTC
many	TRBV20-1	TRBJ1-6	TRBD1	CSAHSGTANSPLHF	TGCAGTGCTCACTCCGGGACAGCTAATTCACCCCTCCACTTT
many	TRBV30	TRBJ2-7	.	CAWSVLGNSYEQYF	TGTGCCTGGAGTGTTTTGGGCAATTCCTACGAGCAGTACTTC
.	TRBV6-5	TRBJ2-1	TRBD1	CASSYPGQGSYNEQFF	TGTGCCAGCAGTTACCCGGGACAGGGCTCCTACAATGAGCAGTTCTTC
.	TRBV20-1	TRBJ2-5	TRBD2	CSARGGSGGQETQYF	TGCAGTGCTAGAGGGGGTAGCGGGGGACAAGAGACCCAGTACTTC
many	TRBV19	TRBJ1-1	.	CASTKPGLNTEAFF	TGTGCCAGTACCAAACCTGGACTGAACACTGAAGCTTTCTTT
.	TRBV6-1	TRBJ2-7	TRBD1	CASRTGTYEQYF	TGTGCCAGCAGGACAGGGACCTACGAGCAGTACTTC
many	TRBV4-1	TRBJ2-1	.	CASSQYGVTGYNEQFF	TGCGCCAGCAGCCAGTATGGTGTTACAGGCTACAATGAGCAGTTCTTC